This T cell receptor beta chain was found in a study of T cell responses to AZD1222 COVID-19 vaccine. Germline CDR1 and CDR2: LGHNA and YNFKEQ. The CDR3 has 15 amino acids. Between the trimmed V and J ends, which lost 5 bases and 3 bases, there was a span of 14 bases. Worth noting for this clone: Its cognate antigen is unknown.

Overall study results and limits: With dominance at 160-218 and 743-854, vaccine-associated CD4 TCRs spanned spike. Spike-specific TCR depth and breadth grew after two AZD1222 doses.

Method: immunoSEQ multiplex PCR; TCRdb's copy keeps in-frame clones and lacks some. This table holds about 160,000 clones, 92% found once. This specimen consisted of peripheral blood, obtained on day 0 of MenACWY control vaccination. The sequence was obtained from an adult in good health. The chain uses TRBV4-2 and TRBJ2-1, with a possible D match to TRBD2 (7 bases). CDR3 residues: CASSGGGGDYNEQFF. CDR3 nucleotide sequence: TGTGCCAGCAGCGGGGGGGGCGGCGACTACAATGAGCAGTTCTTC.